The following is a TCR beta chain sequence with its context. Its antigen is unknown. The CDR3 length is 14 residues. CDR1 SQVTM and CDR2 ANQGSEA come from the germline V gene. The junction had 10 bases not matched to a gene; V was cut back by 7 bases and J by 5 bases. The sample comes from a study of beta chain features in type 1 diabetes. Regarding the study as a whole: For cells with high TCR expression, cDNA sequencing could yield over-representation. For type 1 diabetes patients, VDJ junctions showed fewer insertions and more deletions.

A single heparinised blood sample, averaging approximately 0.12 L, was obtained per donor. Expressed TCRB transcripts were sequenced because the entire RNA isolate underwent reverse transcription. Clones were sequenced by immunoSEQ multiplex PCR, and TCRdb holds only the in-frame ones, with some missing. The sample includes about 620,000 clones, 15% to 17% of them seen just once. The specimen was naive CD4+ T cells from blood. The chain combines TRBV29-1 with TRBJ1-4, with 7 bases matching TRBD1. The receptor comes from a man between 18 and 35 years old in good health. CDR3 loop: CSANQGGGNEKLFF. The CDR3 nucleotides read TGCAGCGCAAACCAAGGGGGCGGGAATGAAAAACTGTTTTTT.